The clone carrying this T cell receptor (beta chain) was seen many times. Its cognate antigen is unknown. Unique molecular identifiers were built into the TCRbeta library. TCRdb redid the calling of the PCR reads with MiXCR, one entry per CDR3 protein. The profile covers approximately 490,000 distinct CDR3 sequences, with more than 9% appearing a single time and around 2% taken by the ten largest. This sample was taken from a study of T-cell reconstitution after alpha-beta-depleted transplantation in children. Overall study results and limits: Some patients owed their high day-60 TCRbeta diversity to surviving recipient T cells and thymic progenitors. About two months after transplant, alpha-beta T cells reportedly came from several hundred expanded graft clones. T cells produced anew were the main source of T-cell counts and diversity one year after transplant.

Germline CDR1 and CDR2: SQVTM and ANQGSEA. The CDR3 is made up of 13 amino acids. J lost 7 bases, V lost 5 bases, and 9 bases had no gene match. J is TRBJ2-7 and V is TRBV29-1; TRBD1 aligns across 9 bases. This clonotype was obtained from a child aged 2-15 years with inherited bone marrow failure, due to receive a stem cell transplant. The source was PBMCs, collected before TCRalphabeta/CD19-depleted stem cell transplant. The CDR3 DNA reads TGCAGCGTTACAGGGGGCGCAGACTCAGAGCAGTACTTC. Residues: CSVTGGADSEQYF.